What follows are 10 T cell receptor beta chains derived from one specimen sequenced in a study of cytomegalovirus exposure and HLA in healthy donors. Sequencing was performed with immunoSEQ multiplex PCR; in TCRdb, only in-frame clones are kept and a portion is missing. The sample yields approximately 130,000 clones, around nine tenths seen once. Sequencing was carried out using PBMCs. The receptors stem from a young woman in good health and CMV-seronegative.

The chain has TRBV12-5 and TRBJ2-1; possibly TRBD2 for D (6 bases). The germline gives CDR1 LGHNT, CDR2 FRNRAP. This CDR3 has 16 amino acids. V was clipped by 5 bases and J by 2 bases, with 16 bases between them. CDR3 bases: TGTGCTAGTGGTATCGCCGGGACTGTCACCTACAATGAGCAGTTCTTC. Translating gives CASGIAGTVTYNEQFF.

The CDR3 protein is CAWSGNLELFF. CDR3 nucleotide sequence: TGTGCCTGGAGCGGGAATCTGGAACTGTTTTTT. V and J are TRBV30 and TRBJ1-4; D unresolved. With 3 bases removed from V and 12 bases from J, the gap between germline ends came to 11 bases. Germline V gives CDR1 GTSNPN, CDR2 SVGIG (reference sequence). The CDR3 consists of 11 residues.

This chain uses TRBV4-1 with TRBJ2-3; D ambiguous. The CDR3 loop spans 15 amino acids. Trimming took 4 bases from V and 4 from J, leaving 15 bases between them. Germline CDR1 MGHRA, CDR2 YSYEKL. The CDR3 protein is CASSPAAVSADTQYF. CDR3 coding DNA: TGCGCCAGCAGCCCGGCCGCGGTATCGGCAGATACGCAGTATTTT.

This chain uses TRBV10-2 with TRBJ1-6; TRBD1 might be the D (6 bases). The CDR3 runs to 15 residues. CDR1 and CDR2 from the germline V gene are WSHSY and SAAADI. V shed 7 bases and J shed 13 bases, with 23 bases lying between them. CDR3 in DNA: TGCGCCAGCAAAAGGACAGCGGGATGGGAATACCCCCTCCACTTT. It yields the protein CASKRTAGWEYPLHF.

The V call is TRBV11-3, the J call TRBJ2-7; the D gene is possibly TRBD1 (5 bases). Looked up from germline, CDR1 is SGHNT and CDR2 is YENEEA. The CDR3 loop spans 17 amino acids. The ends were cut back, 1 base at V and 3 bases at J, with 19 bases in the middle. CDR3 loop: CASSLGQGIPPNYEQYF. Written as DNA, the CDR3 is TGTGCCAGCAGCTTAGGTCAGGGAATCCCCCCCAACTACGAGCAGTACTTC.

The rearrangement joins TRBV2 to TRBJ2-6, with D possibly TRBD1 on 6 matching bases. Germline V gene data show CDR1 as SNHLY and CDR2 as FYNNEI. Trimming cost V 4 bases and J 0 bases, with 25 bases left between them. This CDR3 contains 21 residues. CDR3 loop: CASSVWSSWGQTDSGANVLTF. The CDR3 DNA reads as TGTGCCAGCAGTGTTTGGTCGTCGTGGGGGCAGACCGACTCTGGGGCCAACGTCCTGACTTTC.

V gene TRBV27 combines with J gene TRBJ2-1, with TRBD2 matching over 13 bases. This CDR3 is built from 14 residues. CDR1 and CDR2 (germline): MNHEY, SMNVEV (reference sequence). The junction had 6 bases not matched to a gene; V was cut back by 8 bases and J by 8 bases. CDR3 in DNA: TGTGCCAGCCTCGGACTAGCGGGAGATCATGAGCAGTTCTTC. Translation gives CASLGLAGDHEQFF.

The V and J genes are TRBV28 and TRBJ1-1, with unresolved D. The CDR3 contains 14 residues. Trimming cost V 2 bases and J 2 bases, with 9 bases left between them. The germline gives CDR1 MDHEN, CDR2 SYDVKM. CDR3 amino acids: CASSLKLGNTEAFF. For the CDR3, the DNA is TGTGCCAGCAGTTTAAAATTGGGCAACACTGAAGCTTTCTTT.

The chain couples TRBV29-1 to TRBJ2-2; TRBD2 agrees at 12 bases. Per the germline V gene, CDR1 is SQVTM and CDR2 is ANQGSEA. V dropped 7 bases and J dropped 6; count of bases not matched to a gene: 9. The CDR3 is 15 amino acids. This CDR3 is CSAYLAGGPSGELFF. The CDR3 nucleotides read TGCAGCGCTTACCTAGCGGGAGGGCCGTCCGGGGAGCTGTTTTTT.

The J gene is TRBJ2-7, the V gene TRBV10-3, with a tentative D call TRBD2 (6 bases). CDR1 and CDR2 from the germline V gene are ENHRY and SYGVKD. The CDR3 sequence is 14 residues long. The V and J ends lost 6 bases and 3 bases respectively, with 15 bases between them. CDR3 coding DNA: TGTGCCATCAGATCCGCGGGGCGAAACTACGAGCAGTACTTC. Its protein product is CAIRSAGRNYEQYF.